A selection of T cell receptor beta chains follows, all from one sample in a study of blood T cell repertoires in COVID-19. The method was immunoSEQ multiplex PCR; TCRdb's version includes in-frame clones alone and lacks a portion of them. This table has roughly 63,000 clones, 85% to 90% appearing once. The sample comprised peripheral blood. These receptors originate from a man in his fifties with acute or convalescent COVID-19. Both conserved end residues are part of each CDR3. Fields, in order: V gene, D gene, clone size, J gene, CDR3 DNA, CDR3 protein. The D gene is left open where the match is weak. The size of a clone is reported for some rows only, either as once, few or many, or as a class for expanded clones.

>TRBV2|NA|NA|TRBJ1-5
TGTGCCAGCAGACTGACAGGAGATCAGCCCCAGCATTTT
CASRLTGDQPQHF
>TRBV9|TRBD2|NA|TRBJ2-1
TGTGCCAGCACGGCGGGAGGAGGGGGTTACAATGAGCAGTTCTTC
CASTAGGGGYNEQFF
>TRBV7-2|NA|NA|TRBJ1-5
TGTGCCAGCAGCTTAGGGTCAGGCGGCAATCAGCCCCAGCATTTT
CASSLGSGGNQPQHF
>TRBV6-6|NA|NA|TRBJ2-2
TGTGCCAGCAGCCTACGCTCCGGCGGGGAGCTGTTTTTT
CASSLRSGGELFF
>TRBV11-3|NA|NA|TRBJ1-1
TGTGCCAGCAGCTTAGTGACCGGGACTGAAGCTTTCTTT
CASSLVTGTEAFF
>TRBV2|TRBD2|NA|TRBJ2-1
TGTGCCAGCACCGTGACTAGCGGGAGCAATGAGCAGTTCTTC
CASTVTSGSNEQFF
>TRBV27|NA|NA|TRBJ2-7
TGTGCCAGCAGTCCAGGTTCTTGGTTGTTGGCCAATTTCGAGCAGTACTTC
CASSPGSWLLANFEQYF
>TRBV27|TRBD1|NA|TRBJ2-5
TGTGCCAGCAGTTTAAGACAGGGGAATGGGGAGACCCAGTACTTC
CASSLRQGNGETQYF
>TRBV7-2|TRBD1|NA|TRBJ1-5
TGTGCCAGCAGCTTAGGCGGACAGGGCGGCAATCAGCCCCAGCATTTT
CASSLGGQGGNQPQHF
>TRBV29-1|NA|NA|TRBJ2-1
TGCAGCGTTGAAGACGAAATCGGGAAGCAACGCCCCTCCTACAATGAGCAGTTCTTC
CSVEDEIGKQRPSYNEQFF
>TRBV6-6|TRBD1|many|TRBJ1-3
TGTGCCAGCAGTCAGACACTTGGACAGGGTGGGAGAAACACCATATATTTT
CASSQTLGQGGRNTIYF
>TRBV11-1|TRBD2|NA|TRBJ2-7
TGTGCCAGCAGCCTCTGGGGGGAGGGCGAGCAGTACTTC
CASSLWGEGEQYF
>TRBV15|TRBD1|NA|TRBJ1-5
TGTGCCACCAGCAGAGGAACAGGGGCCGGGGGCAATCAGCCCCAGCATTTT
CATSRGTGAGGNQPQHF
>TRBV7-2|NA|NA|TRBJ2-1
TGTGCCAGCAGCCCCCCCGGCGGATGGCAGTACAATGAGCAGTTCTTC
CASSPPGGWQYNEQFF
>TRBV9|TRBD1|NA|TRBJ1-5
TGTGCCAGCCTTCGGGACAGGGTTATCAATCAGCCCCAGCATTTT
CASLRDRVINQPQHF
>TRBV4-1|TRBD1|few|TRBJ1-1
TGCGCCAGCAGCCAAGAGGTGACAGGGGACACTGAAGCTTTCTTT
CASSQEVTGDTEAFF
>TRBV28|TRBD1|NA|TRBJ2-7
TGTGCCAGCAGTTGGACAGGGGGGGCCGAGCAGTACTTC
CASSWTGGAEQYF
>TRBV27|NA|NA|TRBJ1-6
TGTGCCAGCAGTTCCCTGACAGGTTATAATTCACCCCTCCACTTT
CASSSLTGYNSPLHF
>TRBV18|NA|NA|TRBJ2-5
TGTGCCAGCTCACCGAAGGGGCGGCAAGAGACCCAGTACTTC
CASSPKGRQETQYF
>TRBV2|NA|NA|TRBJ1-5
TGTGCCAGCAGTGAACTATTAGGCAATCAGCCCCAGCATTTT
CASSELLGNQPQHF
>TRBV28|NA|NA|TRBJ1-1
TGTGCCAGCAGTTCCTTAATGCAGGGTCTGTTTGCAGCTTTCTTT
CASSSLMQGLFAAFF
>TRBV7-2|TRBD1|NA|TRBJ1-5
TGTGCCAGCAGCTTAGGGGGACAGGGGCGGCCCCAGCATTTT
CASSLGGQGRPQHF
>TRBV2|NA|NA|TRBJ1-4
TGTGCCAGCAGTGAAAGAGTACATGAAAAACTGTTTTTT
CASSERVHEKLFF
>TRBV5-4|NA|NA|TRBJ1-4
TGTGCCAGCAGCTTGGAGGGAGCTAATGAAAAACTGTTTTTT
CASSLEGANEKLFF
>TRBV21-1|NA|NA|TRBJ2-7
TGTGCCAGCAGCAAAGGACAGGTGTTAATCAGGGGTGAGCAGTACTTC
CASSKGQVLIRGEQYF
>TRBV25-1|NA|NA|TRBJ2-5
TGTGCCAGCGGTCTAGGAGGGCAAGAGACCCAGTACTTC
CASGLGGQETQYF
>TRBV10-3|NA|NA|TRBJ1-6
TGTGCCATCAGGCCGGGAGCCTCGGGGTCACCCCTCCACTTT
CAIRPGASGSPLHF
>TRBV19|TRBD2|NA|TRBJ2-5
TGTGCCAGTAGTTCGCGGGGGGTCCTACAAGAGACCCAGTACTTC
CASSSRGVLQETQYF
>TRBV25-1|NA|NA|TRBJ2-3
TGTGCCAGCACATCTGCGGGAGATACGCAGTATTTT
CASTSAGDTQYF
>TRBV10-3|NA|NA|TRBJ1-5
TGTGCCACCGGGGGAGATGGGGTTGGTGGGTATAGCAATCAGCCCCAGCATTTT
CATGGDGVGGYSNQPQHF
>TRBV3-1/TRBV3-2|TRBD2|NA|TRBJ2-5
TGTGCCAGCAGCTCGGGACTAGCGGGTTATCAAGAGACCCAGTACTTC
CASSSGLAGYQETQYF
>TRBV3-1/TRBV3-2|NA|NA|TRBJ2-1
TGTGCCAGCAGGGCTAGCGTCACCAATGAGCAGTTCTTC
CASRASVTNEQFF
>TRBV5-1|NA|NA|TRBJ2-5
TGCGCCAGCAGCTTGGGGTCGGTCCAAGAGACCCAGTACTTC
CASSLGSVQETQYF
>TRBV6-2/TRBV6-3|NA|NA|TRBJ2-7
TGTGCCAGCAGTTCGGGACATGGCACCTACGAGCAGTACTTC
CASSSGHGTYEQYF
>TRBV14|NA|few|TRBJ1-1
TGTGCCAGCAGCCAACAGCGGATTTTAAACACTGAAGCTTTCTTT
CASSQQRILNTEAFF
>TRBV6-4|TRBD1|NA|TRBJ2-2
TGTGCCAGCAGTGACTCGGGACAGGGTCATGTCACCGGGGAGCTGTTTTTT
CASSDSGQGHVTGELFF
>TRBV25-1|TRBD1|NA|TRBJ1-2
TGTGCCAGCAGTCGGGGACAGGGAGGCGGCTACACCTTC
CASSRGQGGGYTF
>TRBV2|NA|once|TRBJ2-5
TGTGCCAGCATCCAGGACGGGTCGGCTAGCAGAAAAGAGACCCAGTACTTC
CASIQDGSASRKETQYF
>TRBV7-2|NA|NA|TRBJ1-4
TGTGCCAGCAGCTTAGGGCCCCAGGTCGAAAAACTGTTTTTT
CASSLGPQVEKLFF
>TRBV7-2|TRBD2|NA|TRBJ2-1
TGTGCCAGCAGCTCACAGGGACTAGCGGGAAACAATGAGCAGTTCTTC
CASSSQGLAGNNEQFF
>TRBV11-2|TRBD2|NA|TRBJ2-1
TGTGCCAGCAAAAAGAGCGGGAGGGCCTTCAATGAGCAGTTCTTC
CASKKSGRAFNEQFF
>TRBV6-5|TRBD1|NA|TRBJ1-2
TGTGCCAGCAAAGCCATCAGGGGGTATGACTATGGCTACACCTTC
CASKAIRGYDYGYTF
>TRBV7-2|NA|NA|TRBJ1-1
TGTGCCAGCAGCCCAGGAGGGACACCCTCCGGGGGGACTGAAGCTTTCTTT
CASSPGGTPSGGTEAFF
>TRBV24-1|NA|NA|TRBJ2-6
TGTGCCACCAGTGAAACAGGGAGCTCTGGGGCCAACGTCCTGACTTTC
CATSETGSSGANVLTF
>TRBV5-1|TRBD1|NA|TRBJ1-4
TGCGCCAGCAGCTGGAACACAGGGGTAGCAACTAATGAAAAACTGTTTTTT
CASSWNTGVATNEKLFF
>TRBV27|NA|NA|TRBJ2-5
TGTGCCAGCAGTTTCTATTCGGCGGGGCCTCAAGAGACCCAGTACTTC
CASSFYSAGPQETQYF
>TRBV6-8|TRBD1|NA|TRBJ1-5
TGTGCCAGCACCCCGGAAGGACAGGTCAATCAGCCCCAGCATTTT
CASTPEGQVNQPQHF
>TRBV29-1|NA|NA|TRBJ1-2
TGCAGCGTTGGTGGACAGTATGGCTACACCTTC
CSVGGQYGYTF